The subject of this entry is one T cell receptor (beta chain). A second PCR, run for about 7 to 11 cycles, used a sample-barcoded 5' primer plus a J-beta primer mix. TCRdb re-derived calls from the 5' RACE reads in MiXCR, one entry per CDR3 protein. The repertoire holds more than 700,000 distinct CDR3 sequences, with 40% to 65% as singletons. From germline, CDR1 is SGHKS and CDR2 YYEKEE (reference sequence). The CDR3 sequence is 12 residues long. The data stem from a study of blood T cells in healthy people across ages. V usage is TRBV5-5 and J usage is TRBJ2-7; D gene uncertain. The DNA end is more similar to TRBJ2-5, so the J call may be wrong. Material for sequencing was blood. The sequence was collected from a man aged 80 or over in good health. The CDR3 bases are TGTGCCAGCAGCCTTGCATACGAGACCCAGTACTTC. Protein: CASSLAYETQYF.